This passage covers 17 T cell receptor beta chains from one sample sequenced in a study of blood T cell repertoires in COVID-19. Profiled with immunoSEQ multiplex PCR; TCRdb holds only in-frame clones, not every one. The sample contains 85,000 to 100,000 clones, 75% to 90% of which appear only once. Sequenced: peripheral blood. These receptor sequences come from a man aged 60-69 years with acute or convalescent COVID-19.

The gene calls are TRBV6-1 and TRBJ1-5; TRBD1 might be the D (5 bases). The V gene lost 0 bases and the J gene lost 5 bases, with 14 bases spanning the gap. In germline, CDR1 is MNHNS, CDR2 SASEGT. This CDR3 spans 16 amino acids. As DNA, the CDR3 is TGTGCCAGCAGTGAAGCGGCGGCAGGGTCCCATCAGCCCCAGCATTTT. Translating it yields CASSEAAAGSHQPQHF.

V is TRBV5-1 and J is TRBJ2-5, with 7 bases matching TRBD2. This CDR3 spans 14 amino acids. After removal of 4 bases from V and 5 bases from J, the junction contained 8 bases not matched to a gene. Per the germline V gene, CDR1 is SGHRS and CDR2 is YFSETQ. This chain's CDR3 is CASSRTRSGETQYF. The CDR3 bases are TGCGCCAGCAGCCGGACTAGAAGTGGGGAGACCCAGTACTTC.

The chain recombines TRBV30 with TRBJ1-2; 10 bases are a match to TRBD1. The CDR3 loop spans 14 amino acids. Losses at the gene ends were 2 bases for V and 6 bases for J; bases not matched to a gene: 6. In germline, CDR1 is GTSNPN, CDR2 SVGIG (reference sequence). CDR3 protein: CAWSRDRGGHGYTF. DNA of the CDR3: TGTGCCTGGAGTCGGGACAGGGGAGGACATGGCTACACCTTC.

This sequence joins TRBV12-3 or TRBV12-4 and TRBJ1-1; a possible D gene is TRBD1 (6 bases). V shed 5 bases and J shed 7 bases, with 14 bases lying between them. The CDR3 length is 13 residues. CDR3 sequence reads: CASSRGGGVEAFF. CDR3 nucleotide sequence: TGTGCCAGCAGTCGGGGTGGGGGCGTTGAAGCTTTCTTT.

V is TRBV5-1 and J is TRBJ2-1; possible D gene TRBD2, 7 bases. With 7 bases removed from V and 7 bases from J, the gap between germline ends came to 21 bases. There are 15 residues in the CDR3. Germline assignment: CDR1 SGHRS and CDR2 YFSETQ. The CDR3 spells CASSVDGGPGNEQFF. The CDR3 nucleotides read TGCGCCAGCTCCGTCGACGGGGGGCCCGGTAATGAGCAGTTCTTC.

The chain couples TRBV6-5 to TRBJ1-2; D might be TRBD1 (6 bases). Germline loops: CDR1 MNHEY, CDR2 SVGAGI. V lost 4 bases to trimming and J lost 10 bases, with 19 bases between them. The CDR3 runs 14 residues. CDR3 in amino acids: CASSSAGVNSVYTF. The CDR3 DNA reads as TGTGCCAGCAGTTCCGCAGGGGTAAATTCGGTCTACACCTTC.

This chain's CDR3 is CASTAGQGSYEQFF. CDR3 sequence (DNA): TGTGCCAGCACAGCGGGACAGGGTTCGTATGAGCAGTTCTTC. The chain uses TRBV6-5 and TRBJ2-1; TRBD1 aligns across 9 bases. This CDR3 contains 14 residues. Germline CDR1 reads MNHEY; CDR2 reads SVGAGI. V gave up 7 bases and J gave up 8 bases; unmatched junction bases: 9.

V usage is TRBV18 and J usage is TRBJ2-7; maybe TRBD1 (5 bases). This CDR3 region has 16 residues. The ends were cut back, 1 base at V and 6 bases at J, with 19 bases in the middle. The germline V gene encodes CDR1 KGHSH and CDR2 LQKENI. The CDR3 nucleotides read TGTGCCAGCTCACCACGTCTCGGACAAACCATTTCCGAGCAGTACTTC. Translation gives CASSPRLGQTISEQYF.

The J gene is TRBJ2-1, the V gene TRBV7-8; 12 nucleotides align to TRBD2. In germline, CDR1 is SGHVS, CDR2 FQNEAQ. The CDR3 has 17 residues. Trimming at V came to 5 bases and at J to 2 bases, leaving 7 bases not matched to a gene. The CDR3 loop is CASSLRTSGTTYNEQFF. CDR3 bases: TGTGCCAGCAGCCTGAGGACTAGCGGGACCACCTACAATGAGCAGTTCTTC.

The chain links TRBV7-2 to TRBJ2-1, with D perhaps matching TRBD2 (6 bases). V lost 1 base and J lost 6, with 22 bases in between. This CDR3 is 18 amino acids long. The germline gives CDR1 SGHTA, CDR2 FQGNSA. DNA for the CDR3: TGTGCCAGCAGCTTAGGTGGGAACGCGGGGCTAATCAGCAATGAGCAGTTCTTC. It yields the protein CASSLGGNAGLISNEQFF. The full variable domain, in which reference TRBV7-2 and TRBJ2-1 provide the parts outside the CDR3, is GAGVSQSPSNKVTEKGKDVELRCDPISGHTALYWYRQSLGQGLEFLIYFQGNSAPDKSGLPSDRFSAERTGGSVSTLTIQRTQQEDSAVYLCASSLGGNAGLISNEQFFGPGTRLTVL.

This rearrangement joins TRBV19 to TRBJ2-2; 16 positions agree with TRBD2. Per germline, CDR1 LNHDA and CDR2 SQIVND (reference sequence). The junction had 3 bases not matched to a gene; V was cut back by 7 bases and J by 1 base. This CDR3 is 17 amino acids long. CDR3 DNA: TGTGCCAGTAAGGGGACTAGCGGGAGGGGGAACACCGGGGAGCTGTTTTTT. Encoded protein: CASKGTSGRGNTGELFF.

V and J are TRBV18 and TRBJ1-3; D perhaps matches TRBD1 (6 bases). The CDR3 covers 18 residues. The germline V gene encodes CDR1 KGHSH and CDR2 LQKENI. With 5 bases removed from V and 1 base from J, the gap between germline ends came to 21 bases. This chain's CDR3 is CASSARTVGALSGNTIYF. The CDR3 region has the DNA TGTGCCAGCTCAGCCCGGACAGTGGGGGCTTTATCTGGAAACACCATATATTTT.

CDR3 sequence (DNA): TGTGCCAGCAGCTTGCGTCTAGCGGGAAGATACGAGCAGTACTTC. Translation gives CASSLRLAGRYEQYF. The chain couples TRBV5-6 to TRBJ2-7, with TRBD2 matching over 9 bases. This CDR3 region has 15 residues. V was pared by 1 base and J by 4 bases, with 6 bases of the junction left unmatched. Germline-derived CDR1 and CDR2 are SGHDT and YYEEEE. Full variable domain (missing parts from reference TRBV5-6 and TRBJ2-7): DAGVTQSPTHLIKTRGQQVTLRCSPKSGHDTVSWYQQALGQGPQFIFQYYEEEERQRGNFPDRFSGHQFPNYSSELNVNALLLGDSALYLCASSLRLAGRYEQYFGPGTRLTVT.

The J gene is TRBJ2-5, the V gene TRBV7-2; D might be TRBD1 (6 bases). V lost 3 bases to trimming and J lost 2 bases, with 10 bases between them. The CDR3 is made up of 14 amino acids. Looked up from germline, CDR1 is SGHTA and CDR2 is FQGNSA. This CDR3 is CASSLTGAQETQYF. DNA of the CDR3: TGTGCCAGCAGCTTGACAGGAGCACAAGAGACCCAGTACTTC.

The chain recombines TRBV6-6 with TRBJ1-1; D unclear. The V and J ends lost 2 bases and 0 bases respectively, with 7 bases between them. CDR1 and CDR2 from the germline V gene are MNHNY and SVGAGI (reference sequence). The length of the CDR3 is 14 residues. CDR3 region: CASSYPEMNTEAFF. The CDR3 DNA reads TGTGCCAGCAGTTACCCAGAAATGAACACTGAAGCTTTCTTT.

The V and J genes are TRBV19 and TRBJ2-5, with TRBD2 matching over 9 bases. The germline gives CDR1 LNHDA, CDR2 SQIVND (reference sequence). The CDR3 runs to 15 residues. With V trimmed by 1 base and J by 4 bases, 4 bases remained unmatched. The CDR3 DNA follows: TGTGCCAGTAGTATAGTAGCGGGGGCTCGAGAGACCCAGTACTTC. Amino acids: CASSIVAGARETQYF.

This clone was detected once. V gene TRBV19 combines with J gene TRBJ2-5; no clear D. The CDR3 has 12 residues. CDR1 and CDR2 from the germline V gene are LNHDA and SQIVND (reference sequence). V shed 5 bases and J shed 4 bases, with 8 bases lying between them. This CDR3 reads CASSASGETQYF. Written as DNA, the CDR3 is TGTGCCAGTAGTGCCTCCGGAGAGACCCAGTACTTC. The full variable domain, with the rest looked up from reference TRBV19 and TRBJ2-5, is DGGITQSPKYLFRKEGQNVTLSCEQNLNHDAMYWYRQDPGQGLRLIYYSQIVNDFQKGDIAEGYSVSREKKESFPLTVTSAQKNPTAFYLCASSASGETQYFGPGTRLLVL.